This T cell receptor (beta chain) was identified in a study of identical twins. Germline CDR1 is SGHAT and CDR2 is FQNNGV. V trimming: 5 bases; J trimming: 0 bases; junction bases outside the gene matches: 5. This CDR3 spans 18 amino acids. MiXCR, applied by TCRdb to the 5' RACE reads, yields one record per CDR3 protein. The sample shows about 530,000 distinct CDR3 sequences, approximately 20% of them seen only once. The same specimen was also included in a second study, on yellow fever vaccine responses in identical twins.

The genes are TRBV11-2 and TRBJ2-2; 14 bases are shared with TRBD2. This sequence originates from a woman between 18 and 30 years old in good health. Sample: CD4+ T cells sorted from blood. For the CDR3, the DNA is TGTGCCAGCAGCCCCAGACTAGCGGGAGGGCCGAACACCGGGGAGCTGTTTTTT. Protein: CASSPRLAGGPNTGELFF.